The 29 T cell receptor beta chains given below trace back to one sample, sequenced in a study of blood T cell repertoires in COVID-19. Sequenced by immunoSEQ multiplex PCR; TCRdb stores in-frame clones only, minus some. Of more than 300,000 clones in the sample, 85% to 90% are singletons; the top ten hold roughly 1%. The sequenced sample consisted of peripheral blood. The receptors derive from a middle-aged woman with COVID-19, enrolled during active disease.

The chain combines TRBV12-2 with TRBJ1-4; the table calls TRBD1, which could not be checked here. TRBV12-2 is termed a pseudogene. There are 17 residues in the CDR3. The CDR3, as DNA: TGTGCAAGTCGCTCCTCCCGACAGGGGAGGATTCATGAAAAACTGTTTTTT. This translates into CASRSSRQGRIHEKLFF.

In this sample, this clone turned up once. The chain has TRBV30 and TRBJ2-3; D not resolved. This CDR3 has 13 amino acids. Trimming stripped 5 bases from V and 4 bases from J, with 13 bases between. Germline loops: CDR1 GTSNPN, CDR2 SVGIG (reference sequence). CDR3 DNA sequence: TGTGCCTGGTGCCACCTAGTTGCAGATACGCAGTATTTT. Translation: CAWCHLVADTQYF.

This chain links TRBV27 with TRBJ2-3; TRBD2 matches at 9 bases. Per germline, CDR1 MNHEY and CDR2 SMNVEV (reference sequence). J was trimmed by 4 bases and V by 1 base; bases with no gene match: 3. This CDR3 comprises 15 residues. The CDR3 region is CASSLWGGRADTQYF. The CDR3 DNA reads as TGTGCCAGCAGTTTATGGGGCGGGAGGGCAGATACGCAGTATTTT.

The rearrangement joins TRBV6-5 to TRBJ2-6; maybe TRBD2 (6 bases). Germline CDR1 MNHEY, CDR2 SVGAGI. V dropped 11 bases and J dropped 4 bases, with 18 bases sitting between them. This CDR3 region has 15 residues. The CDR3 bases are TGTGCCGGGGGGTTTCGACGAGCCGGGGCCAACGTCCTGACTTTC. Its translation: CAGGFRRAGANVLTF.

The chain uses TRBV5-4 and TRBJ2-1; TRBD1 agrees at 8 bases. There are 15 residues in the CDR3. With V trimmed by 0 bases and J by 7 bases, 6 bases remained unmatched. Germline V gene sequence: CDR1 SGHNT, CDR2 YYREEE (reference sequence). The CDR3 DNA is TGTGCCAGCAGCTTGGGGACAGGGTCCCTGAATGAGCAGTTCTTC. It specifies CASSLGTGSLNEQFF.

CDR3 sequence (DNA): TGTGCCAGCAGCTACCTAGGTGATGCAGATACGCAGTATTTT. This translates into CASSYLGDADTQYF. The chain carries TRBV11-2 and TRBJ2-3; D not resolved. The V end was cut by 4 bases, the J end by 4 bases, with 12 bases between. Germline V gene lookup returns CDR1 SGHAT and CDR2 FQNNGV. This CDR3 contains 14 residues.

This chain connects TRBV4-3 to TRBJ1-6; 8 positions agree with TRBD1. CDR1 LGHNA and CDR2 YSLEER come from the germline V gene. The CDR3 has 16 residues. Unmatched junction bases numbered 5, after V lost 1 base and J lost 6 bases. CDR3: CASSQAGTGPNSPLHF. Written as DNA, the CDR3 is TGCGCCAGCAGCCAAGCCGGGACAGGACCTAATTCACCCCTCCACTTT.

The rearrangement links TRBV28 to TRBJ2-6; a possible D gene is TRBD1 (7 bases). V shed 5 bases and J shed 0 bases, with 23 bases lying between them. The germline V gene encodes CDR1 MDHEN and CDR2 SYDVKM. The CDR3 is 20 residues long. The CDR3 protein is CASSGQGGWAPASGANVLTF. In DNA form, the CDR3 reads TGTGCCAGCAGTGGGCAGGGGGGTTGGGCGCCGGCCTCTGGGGCCAACGTCCTGACTTTC.

Turning to this clone: Distinct nucleotide sequences in the sample also encode this CDR3. The chain carries TRBV18 and TRBJ1-5; weak D call: TRBD1 (6 bases). Trimming took 2 bases from V and 0 from J, leaving 8 bases between them. Per the germline V gene, CDR1 is KGHSH and CDR2 is LQKENI. The CDR3 sequence is 15 residues long. The CDR3 loop is CASSPGRGSNQPQHF. As DNA, the CDR3 is TGTGCCAGCTCACCAGGCAGGGGTAGCAATCAGCCCCAGCATTTT.

This chain connects TRBV6-5 to TRBJ1-5; TRBD1 matches at 8 bases. The CDR3 extends over 13 amino acids. Germline assignment: CDR1 MNHEY and CDR2 SVGAGI. J lost 7 bases, V lost 6 bases, and 5 bases had no gene match. The CDR3 sequence: CASSRDRNQPQHF. CDR3 nucleotides: TGTGCCAGCAGCCGGGACAGGAACCAGCCCCAGCATTTT.

The chain recombines TRBV18 with TRBJ2-7; a weak D match, TRBD2 (6 bases). Germline V gene lookup returns CDR1 KGHSH and CDR2 LQKENI. The CDR3 contains 15 residues. V dropped 6 bases and J dropped 1 base, with 16 bases sitting between them. In DNA form, the CDR3 reads TGTGCCAGCTCTCCCGGGGGTACCCTATCCTACGAGCAGTACTTC. It yields the protein CASSPGGTLSYEQYF.

The genes are TRBV10-1 and TRBJ1-5; a weak D match, TRBD1 (6 bases). Trimming removed 9 bases from V and 3 bases from J, with 18 bases in between. Germline values: CDR1 WNHNN, CDR2 SYGVQD (reference sequence). The CDR3 runs to 15 residues. The CDR3 region is CARHPRGGINQPQHF. CDR3 bases: TGCGCCAGACATCCGAGGGGGGGAATCAATCAGCCCCAGCATTTT.

The chain joins TRBV3-1 (or the pseudogene TRBV3-2) to TRBJ1-3, with D hard to call. Germline assignment: CDR1 LGHDT and CDR2 YNNKEL (reference sequence). This CDR3 is built from 15 residues. The ends were cut back, 0 bases at V and 0 bases at J, with 6 bases in the middle. DNA for the CDR3: TGTGCCAGCAGCCAAGATCACTCCTCTGGAAACACCATATATTTT. This sequence encodes CASSQDHSSGNTIYF.

The V call is TRBV5-4, the J call TRBJ2-3, with TRBD2 matching 10 bases. V lost 0 bases, J lost 5 bases, and 6 bases stayed unmatched. Germline loops: CDR1 SGHNT, CDR2 YYREEE (reference sequence). The CDR3 extends over 16 amino acids. CDR3 sequence: CASSLAGLAGEDTQYF. CDR3 sequence (DNA): TGTGCCAGCAGCTTGGCCGGGCTAGCGGGGGAAGATACGCAGTATTTT.

The chain recombines TRBV11-2 with TRBJ2-7; 7 nucleotides match TRBD2. CDR1 is SGHAT, CDR2 FQNNGV, per germline. This CDR3 is built from 14 residues. V shed 7 bases and J 4 bases; nucleotides not matched to a gene: 10. For the CDR3, the DNA is TGTGCCAGCACGCTTAGGCAGGGAGGGTACGAGCAGTACTTC. It translates to CASTLRQGGYEQYF.

This clone is a singleton in its sample. The CDR3 here is CAIGQIDSNQPQHF. The CDR3 DNA sequence: TGTGCCATCGGACAGATCGATAGCAATCAGCCCCAGCATTTT. The genes are TRBV10-3 and TRBJ1-5, with a possible D match to TRBD1 (6 bases). The length of the CDR3 is 14 residues. Germline V lookup: CDR1 ENHRY, CDR2 SYGVKD. Trimming removed 8 bases from V and 0 bases from J, with 11 bases in between.

This clone appeared a single time. The V call is TRBV29-1, the J call TRBJ1-1; 8 bases match TRBD1. Germline assignment: CDR1 SQVTM and CDR2 ANQGSEA. V lost 7 bases and J lost 10; bases outside the gene matches: 14. The CDR3 length is 13 residues. For the CDR3, the DNA is TGCAGCGCCAAAAGGGTGGACAGGGCGGTAGCTTTCTTT. Translating gives CSAKRVDRAVAFF.

This sequence joins TRBV15 and TRBJ1-3; weak D call: TRBD1 (5 bases). The CDR3 length is 19 residues. V lost 0 bases, J lost 1 base, and 19 bases lay in between. The V gene's germline CDR1 is LNHNV and CDR2 YYDKDF (reference sequence). This CDR3 reads CATSRDTSRGISSGNTIYF. The CDR3 DNA follows: TGTGCCACCAGCAGAGATACTAGCCGGGGGATTTCATCTGGAAACACCATATATTTT.

The chain joins TRBV7-9 to TRBJ1-3; D is possibly TRBD1 (6 bases). From germline, CDR1 is SEHNR and CDR2 FQNEAQ (reference sequence). CDR3 length equals 15 residues. V was clipped by 5 bases and J by 0 bases, with 11 bases between them. The CDR3 DNA sequence: TGTGCCAGCAGCCAACAGGGATACTCTGGAAACACCATATATTTT. Its protein is CASSQQGYSGNTIYF. Using reference TRBV7-9 and TRBJ1-3 for the parts outside the CDR3, the full variable domain is DTGVSQNPRHKITKRGQNVTFRCDPISEHNRLYWYRQTLGQGPEFLTYFQNEAQLEKSRLLSDRFSAERPKGSFSTLEIQRTEQGDSAMYLCASSQQGYSGNTIYFGEGSWLTVV.

The chain uses TRBV7-8 and TRBJ2-1, with TRBD2 matching over 10 bases. The CDR3 spans 15 residues. Germline lookup yields CDR1 SGHVS and CDR2 FQNEAQ. The V segment lost 5 bases and the J segment 2 bases; nucleotides outside the gene matches: 3. CDR3 bases: TGTGCCAGCAGCCTAGGACTAGCGGCCTACAATGAGCAGTTCTTC. Protein: CASSLGLAAYNEQFF.

This clone has only one observation. The chain joins TRBV19 to TRBJ2-2, with 9 bases identical to TRBD1. The junction had 9 bases not matched to a gene; V was cut back by 7 bases and J by 6 bases. The CDR3 spans 15 residues. Germline V gene sequence: CDR1 LNHDA, CDR2 SQIVND (reference sequence). This chain's CDR3 is CASTTGQGSSGELFF. DNA of the CDR3: TGTGCCAGTACTACGGGACAGGGTAGTTCCGGGGAGCTGTTTTTT. Together with reference TRBV19 and TRBJ2-2, the CDR3 gives the full variable domain: DGGITQSPKYLFRKEGQNVTLSCEQNLNHDAMYWYRQDPGQGLRLIYYSQIVNDFQKGDIAEGYSVSREKKESFPLTVTSAQKNPTAFYLCASTTGQGSSGELFFGEGSRLTVL.

The chain couples TRBV27 to TRBJ1-2, with 10 bases matching TRBD1. J was trimmed by 1 base and V by 1 base; bases with no gene match: 9. CDR1 is MNHEY, CDR2 SMNVEV, per germline (reference sequence). The CDR3 contains 18 residues. Here the CDR3 reads CASSLFGTGEVFNYGYTF. As DNA, the CDR3 is TGTGCCAGCAGTTTATTCGGGACAGGGGAAGTATTTAACTATGGCTACACCTTC.

The chain uses TRBV18 and TRBJ1-5; perhaps TRBD1 as D (5 bases). In germline, CDR1 is KGHSH, CDR2 LQKENI. The CDR3 runs 15 residues. V shed 1 base and J shed 0 bases, with 7 bases lying between them. CDR3 residues: CASSPLGHSNQPQHF. The CDR3 nucleotides are TGTGCCAGCTCACCACTGGGGCATAGCAATCAGCCCCAGCATTTT. The variable domain in full, completed from reference TRBV18 and TRBJ1-5, reads NAGVMQNPRHLVRRRGQEARLRCSPMKGHSHVYWYRQLPEEGLKFMVYLQKENIIDESGMPKERFSAEFPKEGPSILRIQQVVRGDSAAYFCASSPLGHSNQPQHFGDGTRLSIL.

This clone was recorded once. The chain recombines TRBV29-1 with TRBJ1-2, with 7 bases fitting TRBD1. This CDR3 is 18 amino acids long. V dropped 2 bases and J dropped 1; count of bases not matched to a gene: 16. The V gene's germline CDR1 is SQVTM and CDR2 ANQGSEA. This CDR3 is CSVERFFSHNRGNYGYTF. The CDR3 DNA reads as TGCAGCGTTGAAAGATTCTTTTCTCATAACAGGGGTAACTATGGCTACACCTTC.

The rearrangement joins TRBV4-3 to TRBJ2-5, with 10 bases fitting TRBD2. The CDR3 is made up of 17 amino acids. V lost 4 bases and J lost 5; bases outside the gene matches: 13. The germline CDR1 and CDR2 sequences are LGHNA and YSLEER. The CDR3 is CASSRNNQREGRETQYF. In DNA form, the CDR3 reads TGCGCCAGCAGCCGCAACAACCAGCGGGAGGGCCGGGAGACCCAGTACTTC.

The chain has TRBV9 and TRBJ2-5; D not resolved. V lost 6 bases, J lost 5 bases, and 14 bases lay in between. CDR3 size: 13 residues. The germline V gene has CDR1 SGDLS and CDR2 YYNGEE. CDR3 nucleotide sequence: TGTGCCAGCACAGGCCCCGCAGGCGAGACCCAGTACTTC. This encodes CASTGPAGETQYF.

The genes are TRBV9 and TRBJ1-2, with D unclear. Germline-derived CDR1 and CDR2 are SGDLS and YYNGEE. The CDR3 consists of 13 residues. V lost 4 bases, J lost 1 base, and 8 bases lay in between. The CDR3 spells CASSNGLNYGYTF. CDR3 in DNA: TGTGCCAGCAGCAATGGGCTTAACTATGGCTACACCTTC.

V and J are TRBV5-1 and TRBJ1-3, with D unclear. CDR1 and CDR2 (germline): SGHRS, YFSETQ. This CDR3 spans 16 amino acids. The V end lost 1 base, the J end lost 0 bases, and 11 bases lay between the germline ends. Here the CDR3 reads CASSLSSSLSGNTIYF. Written as DNA, the CDR3 is TGCGCCAGCAGCTTGTCGTCCTCCCTCTCTGGAAACACCATATATTTT.

The chain carries TRBV5-1 and TRBJ1-4; D perhaps matches TRBD1 (6 bases). With 4 bases removed from V and 3 bases from J, the gap between germline ends came to 16 bases. This CDR3 spans 16 amino acids. CDR1 and CDR2 from the germline V gene are SGHRS and YFSETQ. CDR3 protein: CASSADGGASNEKLFF. The DNA for the CDR3 is TGCGCCAGCAGCGCCGACGGGGGGGCTTCTAATGAAAAACTGTTTTTT.